The sequence of this TCR beta chain was determined in a study of blood T cell repertoires in COVID-19. Background on the study: The origin of the acute and convalescent COVID-19 samples was the United States, Italy and Spain. PBMCs, B-cell-depleted T cells, or T cells were the source of the cDNA or gDNA that made up the material.

As originally analysed: Amplification of reference gene primers was used by the study to estimate nucleated cell counts. Profiled with immunoSEQ multiplex PCR; TCRdb holds only in-frame clones, not every one. V and J calls and clone size are as listed in that table; D and trimming were resolved from the DNA. The sample includes 200,000 to 300,000 clones, roughly 84% of them seen just once. The germline CDR1 and CDR2 sequences are MNHEY and SVGAGI. V was shortened by 8 bases and J by 5 bases, with 15 bases between the two germline ends. The CDR3 is made up of 14 amino acids. Sequencing used peripheral blood. This TCR came from a man aged 55 to 70 with acute or convalescent COVID-19. The J gene is TRBJ1-4, the V gene TRBV6-5; D gene uncertain. CDR3 amino acids: CASGSVNENEKLFF. The CDR3 region has the DNA TGTGCCAGCGGTTCGGTAAACGAGAATGAAAAACTGTTTTTT.